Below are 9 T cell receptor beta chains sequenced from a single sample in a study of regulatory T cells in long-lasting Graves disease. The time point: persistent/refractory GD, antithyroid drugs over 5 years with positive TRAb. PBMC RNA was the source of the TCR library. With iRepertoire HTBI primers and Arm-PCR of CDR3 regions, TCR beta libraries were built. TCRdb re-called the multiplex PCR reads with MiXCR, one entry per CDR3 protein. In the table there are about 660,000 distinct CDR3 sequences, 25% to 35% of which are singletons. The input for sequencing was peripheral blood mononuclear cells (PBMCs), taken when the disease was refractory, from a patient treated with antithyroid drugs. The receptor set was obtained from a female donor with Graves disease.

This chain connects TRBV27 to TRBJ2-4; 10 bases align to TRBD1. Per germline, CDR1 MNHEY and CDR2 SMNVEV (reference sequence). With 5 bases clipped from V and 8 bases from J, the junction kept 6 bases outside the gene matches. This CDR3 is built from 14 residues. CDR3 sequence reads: CASSPSDRGYIQYF. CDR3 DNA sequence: TGTGCCAGCAGTCCATCGGACAGGGGGTACATTCAGTACTTC.

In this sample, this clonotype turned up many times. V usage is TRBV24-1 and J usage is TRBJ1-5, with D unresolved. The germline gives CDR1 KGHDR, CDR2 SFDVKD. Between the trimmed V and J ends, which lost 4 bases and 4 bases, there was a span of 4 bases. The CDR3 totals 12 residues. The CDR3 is CATSEQNQPQHF. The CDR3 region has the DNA TGTGCCACCAGTGAGCAAAATCAGCCCCAGCATTTT.

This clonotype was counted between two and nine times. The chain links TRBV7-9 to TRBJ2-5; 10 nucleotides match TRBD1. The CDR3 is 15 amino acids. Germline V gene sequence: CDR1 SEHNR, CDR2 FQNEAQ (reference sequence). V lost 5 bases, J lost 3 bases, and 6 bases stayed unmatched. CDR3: CASSPTGTGEETQYF. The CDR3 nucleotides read TGTGCCAGCAGCCCGACCGGGACAGGGGAAGAGACCCAGTACTTC.

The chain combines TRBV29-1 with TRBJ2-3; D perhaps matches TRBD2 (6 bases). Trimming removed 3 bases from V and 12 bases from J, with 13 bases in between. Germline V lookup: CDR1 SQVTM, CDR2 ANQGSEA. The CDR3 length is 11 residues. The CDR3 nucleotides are TGCAGCGTTGAGGGGTGGAGGGTCCAGTATTTT. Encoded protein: CSVEGWRVQYF.

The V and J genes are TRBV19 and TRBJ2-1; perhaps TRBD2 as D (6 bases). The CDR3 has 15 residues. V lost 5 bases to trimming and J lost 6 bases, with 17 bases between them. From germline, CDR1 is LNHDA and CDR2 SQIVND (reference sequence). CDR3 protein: CASSLLSGMGNEQFF. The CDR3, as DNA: TGTGCCAGTAGTCTCCTTAGCGGTATGGGCAATGAGCAGTTCTTC.

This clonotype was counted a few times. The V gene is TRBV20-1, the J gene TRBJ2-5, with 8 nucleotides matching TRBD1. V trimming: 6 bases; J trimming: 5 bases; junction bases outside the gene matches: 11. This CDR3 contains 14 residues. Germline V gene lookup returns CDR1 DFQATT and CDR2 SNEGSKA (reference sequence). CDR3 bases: TGCAGTGCCAATCTACAGGGGGTTGGGGAGACCCAGTACTTC. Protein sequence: CSANLQGVGETQYF.

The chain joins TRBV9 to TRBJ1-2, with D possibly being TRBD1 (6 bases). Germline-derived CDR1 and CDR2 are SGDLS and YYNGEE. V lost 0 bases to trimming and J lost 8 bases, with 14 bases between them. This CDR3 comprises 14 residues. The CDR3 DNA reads TGTGCCAGCAGCGTAGATCTGGGGGCGTCCGGCTACACCTTC. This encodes CASSVDLGASGYTF.

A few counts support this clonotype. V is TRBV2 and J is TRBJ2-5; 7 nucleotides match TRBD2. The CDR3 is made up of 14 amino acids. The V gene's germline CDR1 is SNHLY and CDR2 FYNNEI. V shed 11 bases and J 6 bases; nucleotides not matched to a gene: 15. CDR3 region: CAGYRETGGQTQYF. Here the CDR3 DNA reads TGTGCCGGCTACCGGGAGACGGGGGGTCAGACCCAGTACTTC.

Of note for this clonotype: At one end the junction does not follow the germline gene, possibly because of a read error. The CDR3 DNA follows: TGTGCCAGCAGCTTAGTAGCGGGAGAGTGGTCCTACGAGCAGTACTTC. It yields the protein CASSLVAGEWSYEQYF. The rearrangement uses TRBV5-1 and TRBJ2-7; 9 positions agree with TRBD2. Germline assignment: CDR1 SGHRS and CDR2 YFSETQ. The CDR3 runs to 16 residues.